This T cell receptor beta chain was found in a study of blood T cell repertoires in COVID-19. In the study overall: Specimens from acute and convalescent COVID-19 originated in the United States, Italy and Spain.

The CDR3 loop spans 15 amino acids. The germline CDR1 and CDR2 sequences are SSHAT and FNYEAQ (reference sequence). Between the trimmed V and J ends, which lost 5 bases and 6 bases, there was a span of 16 bases. Data came from immunoSEQ multiplex PCR; TCRdb stores just in-frame clones and leaves some out. The sample shows over 200,000 clones, roughly 80% of them seen only once. Sequencing was done on a sample of peripheral blood. This chain links TRBV7-7 with TRBJ2-2, with D possibly being TRBD2 (6 bases). The TCR comes from a human donor in a cohort sampled during active COVID-19. CDR3: CASSPTRVSPGELFF. For the CDR3, the DNA is TGTGCCAGCAGCCCGACTAGAGTAAGCCCCGGGGAGCTGTTTTTT.